This entry lists 9 T cell receptor beta chains sequenced from one sample in a study of beta chain features in type 1 diabetes. Of the isolated RNA, all was reverse transcribed, and so the sequenced material was expressed TCRB transcripts. Clones were read by immunoSEQ multiplex PCR, and TCRdb kept only the in-frame ones, dropping some. The sample carries around 400,000 clones, approximately 12% recorded once. The sample consisted of naive CD4+ T cells from blood. These receptors were collected from a man aged 18 to 29 in good health.

The table lists this clone with a few counts. At one of its ends the junction is not consistent with the germline gene, which may arise from a read error. This chain links TRBV2 with TRBJ2-3; TRBD2 matches 12 bases. The germline gives CDR1 SNHLY, CDR2 FYNNEI. The CDR3 consists of 12 residues. The CDR3 sequence: CASRGTSGPVHF. CDR3 nucleotide sequence: TGTGCCAGCAGGGGGACTAGCGGGCCGGTTCATTTT. The variable domain in full, completed from reference TRBV2 and TRBJ2-3, reads EPEVTQTPSHQVTQMGQEVILRCVPISNHLYFYWYRQILGQKVEFLVSFYNNEISEKSEIFDDQFSVERPDGSNFTLKIRSTKLEDSAMYFCASRGTSGPVHFGPGTRLTVL.

The chain recombines TRBV7-9 with TRBJ1-6; D is undetermined. The CDR3 has 17 amino acids. Germline assignment: CDR1 SEHNR and CDR2 FQNEAQ (reference sequence). The V end lost 2 bases, the J end lost 9 bases, and 20 bases lay between the germline ends. CDR3 bases: TGTGCCAGCAGCTTAAGTAAGGCCCTCAGGCACGGTTCACCCCTCCACTTT. Translated, it gives CASSLSKALRHGSPLHF.

In its sample, this clone was seen a few times. This rearrangement joins TRBV7-8 to TRBJ1-5; no firm D call. In germline, CDR1 is SGHVS, CDR2 FQNEAQ. Trimming stripped 1 base from V and 0 bases from J, with 10 bases between. The CDR3 totals 16 residues. The CDR3 is CASSLVAAYSNQPQHF. CDR3 coding DNA: TGTGCCAGCAGCTTAGTAGCAGCATATAGCAATCAGCCCCAGCATTTT.

This clone was found a few times. Germline and junction disagree at one end, which may indicate a read error. The J gene is TRBJ1-3, the V gene TRBV30; maybe TRBD1 (5 bases). This CDR3 is 15 amino acids long. CDR1 and CDR2 from the germline V gene are GTSNPN and SVGIG (reference sequence). CDR3 amino acids: CAWSVRGWAGNTIYF. Written as DNA, the CDR3 is TGTGCCTGGAGTGTACGGGGGTGGGCTGGGAACACCATATATTTT.

This clone was seen a handful of times. V gene TRBV29-1 combines with J gene TRBJ2-7, with 9 bases identical to TRBD2. Germline CDR1 reads SQVTM; CDR2 reads ANQGSEA. The J segment lost 4 bases and the V segment lost 4 bases, leaving 8 bases of the junction unmatched. The CDR3 spans 14 residues. Here the CDR3 DNA reads TGCAGCGTTGGGAGCCTAGCGGGGCAGTACGAGCAGTACTTC. Its protein product is CSVGSLAGQYEQYF.

This clone was found a few times. This chain joins TRBV4-3 and TRBJ1-1; 8 bases line up with TRBD1. With V trimmed by 0 bases and J by 1 base, 7 bases remained unmatched. CDR3 length: 17 amino acids. CDR1 is LGHNA, CDR2 YSLEER, per germline. As DNA, the CDR3 is TGCGCCAGCAGCCAAGATCCAGGGGGCTGGACGAACACTGAAGCTTTCTTT. Its translation is CASSQDPGGWTNTEAFF.

This clone was seen more than once but under ten times. This chain joins TRBV30 and TRBJ1-2; 8 nucleotides agree with TRBD1. The CDR3 consists of 14 residues. CDR1 and CDR2 (germline): GTSNPN, SVGIG (reference sequence). J gave up 2 bases and V 2 bases, and 4 bases lay outside the gene matches. In DNA, the CDR3 is TGTGCCTGGAGTCAGGGGGCAAGGAACTATGGCTACACCTTC. Protein: CAWSQGARNYGYTF.

The rearrangement uses TRBV10-3 and TRBJ2-3; 9 bases are a match to TRBD2. Trimming removed 10 bases from V and 4 bases from J; junction bases left unmatched: 12. The CDR3 covers 15 residues. Looked up from germline, CDR1 is ENHRY and CDR2 is SYGVKD. The CDR3 region is CATGGLGGGADTQYF. The CDR3 nucleotides are TGTGCCACAGGAGGTCTAGGCGGGGGGGCAGATACGCAGTATTTT.

The V call is TRBV7-9, the J call TRBJ2-7, with TRBD2 as a possible D gene (6 bases). Germline V gene sequence: CDR1 SEHNR, CDR2 FQNEAQ (reference sequence). The V and J ends lost 6 bases and 2 bases respectively, with 26 bases between them. The CDR3 is made up of 18 amino acids. CDR3 nucleotide sequence: TGTGCCAGCAGTTCGGCGGCGGGAAGGCTTCTCAGGACCTACGAGCAGTACTTC. Translating it yields CASSSAAGRLLRTYEQYF.